The 30 T cell receptor beta chains given below trace back to one sample, sequenced in a study of tumor T cells in aggressive B-cell lymphoma. Generated by immunoSEQ multiplex PCR, the TCRdb table keeps only in-frame clones and is missing some. This sample carries approximately 6,600 clones, approximately 91% of them seen once, and the ten largest clones take 3.1%. Sequencing was performed on tumor tissue. The receptors were gathered from an adult with diffuse large B cell lymphoma. Some clones in this sample may be carry-over from other donors' samples.

This rearrangement joins TRBV6-4 to TRBJ1-6; D perhaps matches TRBD1 (6 bases). Germline CDR1 and CDR2: MRHNA and SNTAGT. This CDR3 has 12 amino acids. The V end was cut by 6 bases, the J end by 7 bases, with 7 bases between. The CDR3 region is CASRQGNSPLHF. Written as DNA, the CDR3 is TGTGCCAGCAGACAGGGAAATTCACCCCTCCACTTT.

The chain recombines TRBV5-1 with TRBJ1-2; TRBD1 might be the D (5 bases). Per the germline V gene, CDR1 is SGHRS and CDR2 is YFSETQ. With 4 bases removed from V and 3 bases from J, the gap between germline ends came to 10 bases. The CDR3 covers 13 residues. This CDR3 reads CASSTGDDYGYTF. CDR3 sequence (DNA): TGCGCCAGCAGCACAGGTGACGACTATGGCTACACCTTC.

The chain recombines TRBV23-1 with TRBJ2-3, with 10 positions matching TRBD1. TRBV23-1 is given ORF status, its function remaining uncertain. This CDR3 contains 20 residues. The ends lost 2 bases at V and 4 bases at J; junction bases unmatched: 18. CDR3 DNA: TGCGCCAGCAGTCAACGGCCCCGACAGGGGGCTAGGGCCCTCCCAGATACGCAGTATTTT. It is translated as CASSQRPRQGARALPDTQYF.

The chain carries TRBV6-5 and TRBJ2-1; weak D call: TRBD2 (5 bases). V was trimmed by 6 bases and J by 5 bases, leaving 8 bases between them. The CDR3 has 12 residues. CDR1 and CDR2 (germline): MNHEY, SVGAGI. For the CDR3, the DNA is TGTGCCAGCAGCCGAGGGCACAATGAGCAGTTCTTC. It encodes CASSRGHNEQFF.

The chain joins TRBV5-1 to TRBJ2-2, with 8 bases matching TRBD2. V was clipped by 3 bases and J by 5 bases; unmatched bases: 9. The CDR3 is made up of 16 amino acids. Germline V gives CDR1 SGHRS, CDR2 YFSETQ. CDR3: CASSWAAGVLTGELFF. The CDR3 nucleotides read TGCGCCAGCAGCTGGGCAGCGGGAGTCTTAACCGGGGAGCTGTTTTTT.

This chain joins TRBV5-4 and TRBJ1-1; the D gene is possibly TRBD1 (5 bases). Trimming cost V 2 bases and J 4 bases, with 12 bases left between them. From germline, CDR1 is SGHNT and CDR2 YYREEE (reference sequence). The CDR3 length is 14 residues. The CDR3 spells CASSFSRQGTEAFF. In DNA, the CDR3 is TGTGCCAGCAGCTTCAGTCGGCAGGGCACTGAAGCTTTCTTT.

The chain links TRBV4-2 to TRBJ2-2; 10 positions match TRBD1. Germline loops: CDR1 LGHNA, CDR2 YNFKEQ. V was pared by 6 bases and J by 4 bases, with 5 bases of the junction left unmatched. CDR3 length: 15 residues. DNA of the CDR3: TGTGCCAGCAGTACCGGGACAGGGGCCACCGGGGAGCTGTTTTTT. It is translated as CASSTGTGATGELFF.

This rearrangement joins TRBV18 to TRBJ2-7; tentatively, D is TRBD1 (6 bases). From germline, CDR1 is KGHSH and CDR2 LQKENI. The CDR3 sequence is 14 residues long. With 3 bases removed from V and 2 bases from J, the gap between germline ends came to 11 bases. This CDR3 reads CASSPGGVPYEQYF. DNA of the CDR3: TGTGCCAGCTCACCTGGGGGCGTACCCTACGAGCAGTACTTC.

The V gene is TRBV13, the J gene TRBJ2-5, with 12 bases that match TRBD1. Matching the DNA end better, TRBJ2-7 makes the J call doubtful. The CDR3 has 15 residues. Germline assignment: CDR1 PRHDT and CDR2 FYEKMQ (reference sequence). CDR3 in DNA: TGTGCCAGCAGCTCCCCGGGACAGGGGGCGTACGAGCAGTACTTC. It is translated as CASSSPGQGAYEQYF.

V is TRBV7-9 and J is TRBJ2-5, with a tentative D call TRBD1 (6 bases). Germline lookup yields CDR1 SEHNR and CDR2 FQNEAQ (reference sequence). The length of the CDR3 is 14 residues. V was shortened by 2 bases and J by 4 bases, with 11 bases between the two germline ends. The CDR3 sequence is CASSLRGKRETQYF. CDR3 coding DNA: TGTGCCAGCAGCTTAAGGGGGAAGCGAGAGACCCAGTACTTC.

The chain recombines TRBV29-1 with TRBJ2-2; 9 bases fit TRBD1. V was clipped by 0 bases and J by 1 base; unmatched bases: 0. The germline CDR1 and CDR2 sequences are SQVTM and ANQGSEA. The CDR3 totals 15 residues. The CDR3 loop reads CSVEEGQGNTGELFF. The CDR3 DNA follows: TGCAGCGTTGAAGAGGGACAGGGGAACACCGGGGAGCTGTTTTTT.

The CDR3, as DNA: TGTGCCAGCTCACCCGGGACTAGCGACTACAATGAGCAGTTCTTC. Translation: CASSPGTSDYNEQFF. The chain is built from TRBV18 and TRBJ2-1, with 10 nucleotides matching TRBD2. CDR1 is KGHSH, CDR2 LQKENI, per germline. J lost 3 bases, V lost 3 bases, and 2 bases had no gene match. CDR3 size: 15 residues.

CDR3 sequence: CASSSDYQETQYF. In nucleotides, the CDR3 is TGTGCCAGCAGCTCGGACTACCAAGAGACCCAGTACTTC. The V call is TRBV5-4, the J call TRBJ2-5; the D gene is possibly TRBD2 (5 bases). The V end lost 3 bases, the J end lost 0 bases, and 6 bases lay between the germline ends. Germline V gene lookup returns CDR1 SGHNT and CDR2 YYREEE (reference sequence). The CDR3 consists of 13 residues.

J is TRBJ1-1 and V is TRBV6-5; D unresolved. CDR3 length: 13 residues. Germline CDR1 is MNHEY and CDR2 is SVGAGI. V lost 5 bases to trimming and J lost 5 bases, with 12 bases between them. The CDR3 DNA reads TGTGCCAGCAGTCCGTCTTCGGGAACTGAAGCTTTCTTT. Translated, it gives CASSPSSGTEAFF.

The CDR3 DNA sequence: TGTGCCAGCTCACCTGTGGCGGGAGGCCTCTCCGGGCAGTATTTT. Its protein is CASSPVAGGLSGQYF. This chain joins TRBV18 and TRBJ2-3; 8 bases fit TRBD2. V gave up 3 bases and J gave up 11 bases; unmatched junction bases: 13. Germline V gene data show CDR1 as KGHSH and CDR2 as LQKENI. This CDR3 spans 15 amino acids.

The chain uses TRBV4-3 and TRBJ2-2; 10 bases fit TRBD2. V lost 1 base, J lost 4 bases, and 9 bases stayed unmatched. The CDR3 contains 18 residues. Germline V gene sequence: CDR1 LGHNA, CDR2 YSLEER. The DNA of the CDR3 is TGCGCCAGCAGCCAAGGCCTACTACTAGCGGGAACCACCGGGGAGCTGTTTTTT. As protein: CASSQGLLLAGTTGELFF.

The CDR3 DNA follows: TGTGCCAGCAGCTTACGGGACTTCCACACAGATACGCAGTATTTT. Residues: CASSLRDFHTDTQYF. J is TRBJ2-3 and V is TRBV7-9, with TRBD2 as a possible D gene (6 bases). The CDR3 covers 15 residues. Germline values: CDR1 SEHNR, CDR2 FQNEAQ (reference sequence). V lost 2 bases to trimming and J lost 2 bases, with 11 bases between them.

The chain uses TRBV7-8 and TRBJ2-1; D might be TRBD2 (6 bases). V was shortened by 4 bases and J by 7 bases, with 8 bases between the two germline ends. The germline V gene encodes CDR1 SGHVS and CDR2 FQNEAQ. The CDR3 spans 12 residues. CDR3 bases: TGTGCCAGCAGCTGGACTAATAATGAGCAGTTCTTC. Encoded protein: CASSWTNNEQFF. The whole variable domain, filled in from reference TRBV7-8 and TRBJ2-1, reads GAGVSQSPRYKVAKRGQDVALRCDPISGHVSLFWYQQALGQGPEFLTYFQNEAQLDKSGLPSDRFFAERPEGSVSTLKIQRTQQEDSAVYLCASSWTNNEQFFGPGTRLTVL.

This chain joins TRBV15 and TRBJ1-1, with a tentative D call TRBD1 (6 bases). The CDR3 consists of 14 residues. Trimming shortened V by 5 bases and J by 1 base, and 11 bases separated the two germline ends. Germline loops: CDR1 LNHNV, CDR2 YYDKDF (reference sequence). The CDR3 reads CATSGLQGNTEAFF. The CDR3 DNA follows: TGTGCCACCAGCGGATTACAGGGGAACACTGAAGCTTTCTTT.

The chain recombines TRBV2 with TRBJ1-2; possible D gene TRBD1, 5 bases. Trimming took 9 bases from V and 6 from J, leaving 14 bases between them. Per the germline V gene, CDR1 is SNHLY and CDR2 is FYNNEI. This CDR3 has 12 residues. This CDR3 is CARYGGFNGYTF. CDR3 sequence (DNA): TGTGCCAGATACGGGGGGTTTAATGGCTACACCTTC.

DNA for the CDR3: TGTGCCAGCAGTCCAATGGCCCGGGCAGGGGGCGGAAATGGCTACACCTTC. Amino acid sequence: CASSPMARAGGGNGYTF. The gene calls are TRBV27 and TRBJ1-2; 8 bases fit TRBD1. The CDR3 is 17 residues long. Germline V gene data show CDR1 as MNHEY and CDR2 as SMNVEV (reference sequence). Trimming cost V 5 bases and J 6 bases; bases outside gene matches: 17.

The chain combines TRBV5-6 with TRBJ2-5; 9 bases match TRBD2. J lost 0 bases, V lost 1 base, and 1 base had no gene match. CDR1 is SGHDT and CDR2 is YYEEEE in the germline V gene. The CDR3 length is 15 residues. In DNA form, the CDR3 reads TGTGCCAGCAGCTTGACTAGCGGGTACCAAGAGACCCAGTACTTC. As protein: CASSLTSGYQETQYF.

The chain joins TRBV7-9 to TRBJ1-5, with TRBD1 matching 7 bases. CDR1 SEHNR and CDR2 FQNEAQ come from the germline V gene (reference sequence). This CDR3 contains 14 residues. Unmatched junction bases numbered 1, after V lost 4 bases and J lost 1 base. The CDR3 nucleotides are TGTGCCAGCAGCTCGACAGGGAGCAATCAGCCCCAGCATTTT. Protein: CASSSTGSNQPQHF.

This chain joins TRBV7-9 and TRBJ2-5; D possibly corresponds to TRBD2 (5 bases). The closer fit of TRBJ2-7 to the DNA end suggests the J call may be wrong. The V gene's germline CDR1 is SEHNR and CDR2 FQNEAQ (reference sequence). The CDR3 contains 18 residues. The DNA of the CDR3 is TGTGCCAGCAGCTTAGCGCGGGTGGTCACAGCCGCCCACTACGAGCAGTACTTC. This translates into CASSLARVVTAAHYEQYF.

CDR3 region: CASSGSGSSGNTIYF. DNA for the CDR3: TGTGCCAGCAGTGGATCCGGGAGCTCTGGAAACACCATATATTTT. The V and J genes are TRBV2 and TRBJ1-3; D call uncertain. This CDR3 has 15 amino acids. V lost 4 bases and J 0 bases, leaving 10 bases between the germline ends. Germline V CDR1 and CDR2: SNHLY, FYNNEI.

The chain couples TRBV4-3 to TRBJ2-5; no definite D call. Trimming cost V 0 bases and J 11 bases, with 16 bases left between them. From germline, CDR1 is LGHNA and CDR2 YSLEER. The CDR3 runs to 14 residues. The CDR3 region is CASSQDLSDGEQYF. CDR3 nucleotides: TGCGCCAGCAGCCAAGATTTAAGCGACGGTGAGCAGTACTTC.

This clone showed up just a few times. This chain links TRBV7-9 with TRBJ1-1, with TRBD1 identical over 7 bases. Losses at the gene ends were 3 bases for V and 0 bases for J; bases not matched to a gene: 4. Germline CDR1 is SEHNR and CDR2 is FQNEAQ (reference sequence). The length of the CDR3 is 15 residues. CDR3 nucleotide sequence: TGTGCCAGCAGCTTCGGCGGGACAGTGAACACTGAAGCTTTCTTT. Translation: CASSFGGTVNTEAFF. The complete variable domain, with remaining parts taken from reference TRBV7-9 and TRBJ1-1, reads DTGVSQNPRHKITKRGQNVTFRCDPISEHNRLYWYRQTLGQGPEFLTYFQNEAQLEKSRLLSDRFSAERPKGSFSTLEIQRTEQGDSAMYLCASSFGGTVNTEAFFGQGTRLTVV.

The J gene is TRBJ2-1, the V gene TRBV7-2, with D maybe TRBD2 (6 bases). Germline CDR1 and CDR2: SGHTA and FQGNSA. This CDR3 has 20 amino acids. The V gene lost 0 bases and the J gene lost 8 bases, with 29 bases spanning the gap. CDR3 nucleotides: TGTGCCAGCAGCTTAGCGCTTTGGGGCGGGAATAGGGTTTTTTCCGATGAGCAGTTCTTC. The encoded protein is CASSLALWGGNRVFSDEQFF.

This chain uses TRBV7-2 with TRBJ1-3; D is ambiguous. Per the germline V gene, CDR1 is SGHTA and CDR2 is FQGNSA. Trimming pared 5 bases from V and 3 bases from J, leaving 8 bases between. The CDR3 runs 13 residues. CDR3 in amino acids: CASSPAGGNTIYF. The CDR3 DNA follows: TGTGCCAGCAGCCCCGCAGGTGGAAACACCATATATTTT. Using reference TRBV7-2 and TRBJ1-3 for the parts outside the CDR3, the full variable domain is GAGVSQSPSNKVTEKGKDVELRCDPISGHTALYWYRQSLGQGLEFLIYFQGNSAPDKSGLPSDRFSAERTGGSVSTLTIQRTQQEDSAVYLCASSPAGGNTIYFGEGSWLTVV.

The chain uses TRBV11-3 and TRBJ1-1, with 8 nucleotides matching TRBD1. Losses at the gene ends were 2 bases for V and 0 bases for J; bases not matched to a gene: 5. The CDR3 totals 16 residues. Germline lookup yields CDR1 SGHNT and CDR2 YENEEA. The CDR3 loop reads CASSLLVRGLNTEAFF. DNA of the CDR3: TGTGCCAGCAGCTTATTGGTCAGGGGGCTGAACACTGAAGCTTTCTTT.